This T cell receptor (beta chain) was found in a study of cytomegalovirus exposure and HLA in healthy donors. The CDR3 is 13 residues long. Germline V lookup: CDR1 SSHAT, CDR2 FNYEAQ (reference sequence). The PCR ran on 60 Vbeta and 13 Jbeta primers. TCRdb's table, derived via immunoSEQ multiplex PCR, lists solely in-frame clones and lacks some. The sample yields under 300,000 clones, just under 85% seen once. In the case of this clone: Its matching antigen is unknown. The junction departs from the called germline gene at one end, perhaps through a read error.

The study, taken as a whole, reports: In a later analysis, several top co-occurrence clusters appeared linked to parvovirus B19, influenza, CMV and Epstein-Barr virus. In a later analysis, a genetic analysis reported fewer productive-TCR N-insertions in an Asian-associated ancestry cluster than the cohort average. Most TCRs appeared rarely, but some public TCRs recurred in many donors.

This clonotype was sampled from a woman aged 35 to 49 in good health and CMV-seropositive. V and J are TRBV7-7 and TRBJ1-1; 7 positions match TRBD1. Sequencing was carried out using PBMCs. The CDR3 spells CASSLGTATEAFF. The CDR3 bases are TGTGCTAGCAGCTTGGGGACAGCCACTGAAGCTTTCTTT.